The entry that follows covers one T cell receptor beta chain sequence. What it recognizes is unknown. The sample belongs to a study of identical twins. Study results and limitations: Conclusions were based on cross-sectional statistical analysis, without following the same donors. There was more out-of-frame TCR alpha sharing in monozygotic twins than models estimated. Among beta out-of-frame sequences, excess sharing between twins appeared weaker.

TCRdb processed the 5' RACE reads anew with MiXCR; each CDR3 protein has one entry. The sample comprises about 190,000 distinct CDR3 sequences, 15% of which are singletons, and 35% to 45% rests with the top ten. Trimming pared 0 bases from V and 0 bases from J, leaving 15 bases between. CDR3 size: 17 residues. Germline V gene sequence: CDR1 LGHNT, CDR2 FRNRAP. The same sample was also used in a study of T cells expressing NK-cell markers. According to that study: Seropositivity for HCMV was found in seven of the eight sequenced donors, with one seronegative.

The TCR comes from a woman between 18 and 29 years old in good health. The gene calls are TRBV12-5 and TRBJ2-7; D is perhaps TRBD1 (5 bases). Sequencing used CD8+ T cells sorted from blood. The chain's CDR3 is CASGLVGQGLISYEQYF. The CDR3 DNA reads TGTGCTAGTGGTTTGGTGGGGCAGGGCCTCATCTCCTACGAGCAGTACTTC. The full variable domain, its missing parts supplied by reference TRBV12-5 and TRBJ2-7, is DARVTQTPRHKVTEMGQEVTMRCQPILGHNTVFWYRQTMMQGLELLAYFRNRAPLDDSGMPKDRFSAEMPDATLATLKIQPSEPRDSAVYFCASGLVGQGLISYEQYFGPGTRLTVT.